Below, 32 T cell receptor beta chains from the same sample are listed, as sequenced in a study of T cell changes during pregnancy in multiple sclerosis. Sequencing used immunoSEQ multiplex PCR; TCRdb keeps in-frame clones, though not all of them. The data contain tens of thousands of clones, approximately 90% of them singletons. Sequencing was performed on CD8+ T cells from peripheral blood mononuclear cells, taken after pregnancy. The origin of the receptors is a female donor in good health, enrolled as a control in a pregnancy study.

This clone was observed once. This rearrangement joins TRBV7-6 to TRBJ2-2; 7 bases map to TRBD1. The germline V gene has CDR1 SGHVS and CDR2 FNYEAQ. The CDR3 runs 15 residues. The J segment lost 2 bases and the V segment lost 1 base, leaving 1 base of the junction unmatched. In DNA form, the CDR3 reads TGTGCCAGCAGCTTAGGGGACAGAAACACCGGGGAGCTGTTTTTT. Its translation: CASSLGDRNTGELFF.

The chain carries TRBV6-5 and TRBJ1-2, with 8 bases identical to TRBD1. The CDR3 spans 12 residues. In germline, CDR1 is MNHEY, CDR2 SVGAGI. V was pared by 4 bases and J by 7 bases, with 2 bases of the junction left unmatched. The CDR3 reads CASSSTGAGYTF. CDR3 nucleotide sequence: TGTGCCAGCAGTTCGACAGGGGCTGGCTACACCTTC.

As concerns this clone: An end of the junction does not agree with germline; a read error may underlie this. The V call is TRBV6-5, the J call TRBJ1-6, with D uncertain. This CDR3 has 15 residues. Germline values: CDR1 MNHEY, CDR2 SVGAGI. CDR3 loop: CAISGPDWYNSPLHF. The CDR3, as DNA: TGTGCCATCAGTGGGCCTGATTGGTATAATTCACCCCTCCACTTT.

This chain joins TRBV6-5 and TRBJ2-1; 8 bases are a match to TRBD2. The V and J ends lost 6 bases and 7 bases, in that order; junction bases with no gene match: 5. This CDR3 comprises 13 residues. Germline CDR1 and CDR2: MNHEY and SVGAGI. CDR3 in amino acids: CASSPGGGNEQFF. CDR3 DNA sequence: TGTGCCAGCAGCCCCGGGGGGGGGAATGAGCAGTTCTTC.

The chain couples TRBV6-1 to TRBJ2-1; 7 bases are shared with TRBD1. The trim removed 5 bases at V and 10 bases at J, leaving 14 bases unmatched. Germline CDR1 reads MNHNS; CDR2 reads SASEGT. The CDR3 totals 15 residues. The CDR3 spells CASSHRDSGLWEQFF. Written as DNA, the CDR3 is TGTGCCAGCAGTCACCGGGACAGCGGCTTGTGGGAGCAGTTCTTC.

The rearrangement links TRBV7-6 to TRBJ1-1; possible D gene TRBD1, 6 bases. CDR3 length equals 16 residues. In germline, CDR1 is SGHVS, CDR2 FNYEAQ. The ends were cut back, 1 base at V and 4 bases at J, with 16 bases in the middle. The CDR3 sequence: CASSLGENRAGTEAFF. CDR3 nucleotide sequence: TGTGCCAGCAGCTTAGGAGAGAACAGGGCAGGCACTGAAGCTTTCTTT. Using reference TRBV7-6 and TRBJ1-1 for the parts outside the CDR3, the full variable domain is GAGVSQSPRYKVTKRGQDVALRCDPISGHVSLYWYRQALGQGPEFLTYFNYEAQQDKSGLPNDRFSAERPEGSISTLTIQRTEQRDSAMYRCASSLGENRAGTEAFFGQGTRLTVV.

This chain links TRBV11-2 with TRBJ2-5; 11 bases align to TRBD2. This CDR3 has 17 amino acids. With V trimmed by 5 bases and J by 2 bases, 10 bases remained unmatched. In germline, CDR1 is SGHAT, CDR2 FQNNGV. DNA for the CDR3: TGTGCCAGCAGCCCAACGACTAGCGGGGTTATGCAAGAGACCCAGTACTTC. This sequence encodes CASSPTTSGVMQETQYF.

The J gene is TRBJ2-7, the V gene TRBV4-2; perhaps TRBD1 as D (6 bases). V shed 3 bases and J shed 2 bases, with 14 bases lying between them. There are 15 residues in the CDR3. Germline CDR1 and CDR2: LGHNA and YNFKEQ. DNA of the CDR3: TGTGCCAGCAGCCAGAATGGGGGCAGAACCTACGAGCAGTACTTC. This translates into CASSQNGGRTYEQYF.

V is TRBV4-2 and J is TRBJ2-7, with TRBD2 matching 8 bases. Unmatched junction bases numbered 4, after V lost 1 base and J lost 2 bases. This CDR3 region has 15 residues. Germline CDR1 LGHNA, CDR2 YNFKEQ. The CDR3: CASSQGLATTYEQYF. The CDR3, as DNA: TGTGCCAGCAGCCAAGGACTAGCGACAACCTACGAGCAGTACTTC.

CDR3 protein: CSVEEQGAGGYTF. The CDR3 DNA sequence: TGCAGCGTTGAAGAACAGGGGGCCGGTGGCTACACCTTC. The chain links TRBV29-1 to TRBJ1-2, with TRBD1 matching 9 bases. This CDR3 contains 13 residues. Trimming took 0 bases from V and 7 from J; bases not matched to a gene: 3. The V gene's germline CDR1 is SQVTM and CDR2 ANQGSEA. The whole variable domain, remainder taken from reference TRBV29-1 and TRBJ1-2, is SAVISQKPSRDICQRGTSLTIQCQVDSQVTMMFWYRQQPGQSLTLIATANQGSEATYESGFVIDKFPISRPNLTFSTLTVSNMSPEDSSIYLCSVEEQGAGGYTFGSGTRLTVV.

The CDR3 DNA follows: TGTGCCAGCAGCGCCGAACCTTTCCGGGACAGGGTTGGCTACACCTTC. This codes for CASSAEPFRDRVGYTF. The chain combines TRBV11-2 with TRBJ1-2, with TRBD1 matching over 9 bases. The CDR3 loop spans 16 amino acids. V lost 5 bases, J lost 7 bases, and 14 bases stayed unmatched. The V gene's germline CDR1 is SGHAT and CDR2 FQNNGV.

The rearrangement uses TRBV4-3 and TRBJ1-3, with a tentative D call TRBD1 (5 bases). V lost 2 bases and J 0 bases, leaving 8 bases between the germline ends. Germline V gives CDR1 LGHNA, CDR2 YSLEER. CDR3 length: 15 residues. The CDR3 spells CASSQWDSSGNTIYF. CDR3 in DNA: TGCGCCAGCAGCCAATGGGACTCCTCTGGAAACACCATATATTTT.

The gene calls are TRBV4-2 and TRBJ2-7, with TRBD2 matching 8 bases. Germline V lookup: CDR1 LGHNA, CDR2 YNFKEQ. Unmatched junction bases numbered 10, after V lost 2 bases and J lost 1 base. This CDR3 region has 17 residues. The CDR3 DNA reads TGTGCCAGCAGCCAATCCGCGGCGGGGGGAGGGTCCTACGAGCAGTACTTC. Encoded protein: CASSQSAAGGGSYEQYF.

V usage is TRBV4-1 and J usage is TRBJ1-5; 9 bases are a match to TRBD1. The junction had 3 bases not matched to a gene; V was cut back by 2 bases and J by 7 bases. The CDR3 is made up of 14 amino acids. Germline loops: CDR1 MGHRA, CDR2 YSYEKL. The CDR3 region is CASSQHRGLQPQHF. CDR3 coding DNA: TGCGCCAGCAGCCAACACAGGGGGCTCCAGCCCCAGCATTTT.

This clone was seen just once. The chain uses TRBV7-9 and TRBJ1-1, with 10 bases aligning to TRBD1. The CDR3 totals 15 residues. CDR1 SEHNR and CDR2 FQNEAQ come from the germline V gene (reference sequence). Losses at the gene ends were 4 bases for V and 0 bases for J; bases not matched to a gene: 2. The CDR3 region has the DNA TGTGCCAGCAGCTCGACAGGGGGCTTGAACACTGAAGCTTTCTTT. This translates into CASSSTGGLNTEAFF. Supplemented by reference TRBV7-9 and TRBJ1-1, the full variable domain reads DTGVSQNPRHKITKRGQNVTFRCDPISEHNRLYWYRQTLGQGPEFLTYFQNEAQLEKSRLLSDRFSAERPKGSFSTLEIQRTEQGDSAMYLCASSSTGGLNTEAFFGQGTRLTVV.

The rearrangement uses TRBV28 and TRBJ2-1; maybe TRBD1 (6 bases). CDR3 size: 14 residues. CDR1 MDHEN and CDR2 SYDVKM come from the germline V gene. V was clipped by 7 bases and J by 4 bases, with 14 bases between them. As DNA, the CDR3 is TGTGCCAGCACCTTCGGACAGTCTTACAATGAGCAGTTCTTC. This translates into CASTFGQSYNEQFF.

The CDR3 here is CASSFGTTDEQYF. CDR3 DNA: TGTGCCAGCAGTTTTGGGACTACGGACGAGCAGTACTTC. This rearrangement joins TRBV11-2 to TRBJ2-7; 7 positions agree with TRBD2. The ends lost 6 bases at V and 5 bases at J; junction bases unmatched: 7. CDR3 size: 13 residues. The germline CDR1 and CDR2 sequences are SGHAT and FQNNGV.

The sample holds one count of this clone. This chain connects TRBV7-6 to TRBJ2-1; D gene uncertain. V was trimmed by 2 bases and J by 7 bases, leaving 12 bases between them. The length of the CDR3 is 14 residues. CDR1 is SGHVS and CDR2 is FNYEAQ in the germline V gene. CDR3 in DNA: TGTGCCAGCAGCTTATCCTTGGTCGGTAATGAGCAGTTCTTC. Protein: CASSLSLVGNEQFF.

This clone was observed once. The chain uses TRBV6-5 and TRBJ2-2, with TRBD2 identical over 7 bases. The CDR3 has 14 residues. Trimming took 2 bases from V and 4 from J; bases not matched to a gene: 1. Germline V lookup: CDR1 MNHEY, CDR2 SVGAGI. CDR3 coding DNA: TGTGCCAGCAGTTACGGGGGGGGCACCGGGGAGCTGTTTTTT. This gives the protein CASSYGGGTGELFF.

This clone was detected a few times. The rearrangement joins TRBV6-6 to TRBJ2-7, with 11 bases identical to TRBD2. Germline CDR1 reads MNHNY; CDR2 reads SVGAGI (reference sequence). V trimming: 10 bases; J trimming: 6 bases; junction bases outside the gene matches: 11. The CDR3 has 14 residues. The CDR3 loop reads CAINSGGATGEQYF. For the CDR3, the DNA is TGTGCCATCAATAGCGGGGGGGCCACGGGCGAGCAGTACTTC.

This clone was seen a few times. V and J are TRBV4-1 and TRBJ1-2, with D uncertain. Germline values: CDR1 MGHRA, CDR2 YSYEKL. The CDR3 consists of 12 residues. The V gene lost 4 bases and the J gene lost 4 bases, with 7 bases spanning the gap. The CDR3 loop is CASSPDTYGYTF. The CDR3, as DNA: TGCGCCAGCAGCCCCGACACCTATGGCTACACCTTC.

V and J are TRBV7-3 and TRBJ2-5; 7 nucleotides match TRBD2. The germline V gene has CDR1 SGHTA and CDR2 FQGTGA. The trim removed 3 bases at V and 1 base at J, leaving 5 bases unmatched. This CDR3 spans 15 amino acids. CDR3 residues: CASSLGGGSQETQYF. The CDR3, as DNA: TGTGCCAGCAGCTTGGGCGGGGGAAGCCAAGAGACCCAGTACTTC.

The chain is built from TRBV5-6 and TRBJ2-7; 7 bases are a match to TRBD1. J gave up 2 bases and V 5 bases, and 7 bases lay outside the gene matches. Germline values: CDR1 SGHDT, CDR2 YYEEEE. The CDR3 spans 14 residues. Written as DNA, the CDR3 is TGTGCCAGCAGGTCCGGGACAGCACCCTACGAGCAGTACTTC. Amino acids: CASRSGTAPYEQYF.

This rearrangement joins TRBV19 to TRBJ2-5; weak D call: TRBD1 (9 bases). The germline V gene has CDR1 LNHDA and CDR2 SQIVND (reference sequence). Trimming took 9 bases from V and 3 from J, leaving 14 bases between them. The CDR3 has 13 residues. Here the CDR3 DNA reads TGTGCCAGCGGGGGGGACAGGGAAGAGACCCAGTACTTC. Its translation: CASGGDREETQYF. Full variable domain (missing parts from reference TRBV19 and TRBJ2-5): DGGITQSPKYLFRKEGQNVTLSCEQNLNHDAMYWYRQDPGQGLRLIYYSQIVNDFQKGDIAEGYSVSREKKESFPLTVTSAQKNPTAFYLCASGGDREETQYFGPGTRLLVL.

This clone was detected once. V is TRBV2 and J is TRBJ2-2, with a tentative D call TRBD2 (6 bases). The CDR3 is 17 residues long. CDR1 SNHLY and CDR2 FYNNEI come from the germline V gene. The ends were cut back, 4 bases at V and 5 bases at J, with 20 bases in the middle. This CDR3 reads CASSAPGLGEKTGELFF. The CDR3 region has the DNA TGTGCCAGCAGTGCCCCGGGACTTGGAGAAAAAACCGGGGAGCTGTTTTTT.

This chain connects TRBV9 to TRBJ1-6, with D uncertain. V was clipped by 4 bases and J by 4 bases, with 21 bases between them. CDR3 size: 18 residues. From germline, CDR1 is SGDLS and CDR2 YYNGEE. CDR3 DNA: TGTGCCAGCAGCCCCCTAGACCGGGTATCGGAATATAATTCACCCCTCCACTTT. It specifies CASSPLDRVSEYNSPLHF. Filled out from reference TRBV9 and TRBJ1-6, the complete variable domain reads DSGVTQTPKHLITATGQRVTLRCSPRSGDLSVYWYQQSLDQGLQFLIQYYNGEERAKGNILERFSAQQFPDLHSELNLSSLELGDSALYFCASSPLDRVSEYNSPLHFGNGTRLTVT.

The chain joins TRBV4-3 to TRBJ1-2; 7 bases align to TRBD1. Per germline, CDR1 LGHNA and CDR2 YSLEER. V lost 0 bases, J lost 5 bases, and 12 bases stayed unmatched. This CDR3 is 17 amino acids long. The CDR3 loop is CASSQDKRDSLSYGYTF. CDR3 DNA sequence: TGCGCCAGCAGCCAAGATAAAAGGGACAGTCTTTCGTATGGCTACACCTTC.

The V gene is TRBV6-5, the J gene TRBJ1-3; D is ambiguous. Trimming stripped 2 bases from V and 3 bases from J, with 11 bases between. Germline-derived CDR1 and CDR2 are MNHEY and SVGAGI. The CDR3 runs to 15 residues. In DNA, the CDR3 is TGTGCCAGCAGTTACGGCCCCGCAGTTGGAAACACCATATATTTT. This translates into CASSYGPAVGNTIYF.

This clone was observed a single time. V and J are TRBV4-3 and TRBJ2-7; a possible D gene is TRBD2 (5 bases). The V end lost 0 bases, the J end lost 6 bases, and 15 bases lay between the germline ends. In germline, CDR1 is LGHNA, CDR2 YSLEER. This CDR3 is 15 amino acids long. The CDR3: CASSQDRGSVLEQYF. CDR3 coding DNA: TGCGCCAGCAGCCAAGATAGAGGGTCCGTCCTCGAGCAGTACTTC.

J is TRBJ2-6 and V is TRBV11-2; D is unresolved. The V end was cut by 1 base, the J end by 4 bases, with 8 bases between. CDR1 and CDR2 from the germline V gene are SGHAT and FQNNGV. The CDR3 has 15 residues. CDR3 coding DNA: TGTGCCAGCAGCTTAGCCGTTTCCGGGGCCAACGTCCTGACTTTC. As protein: CASSLAVSGANVLTF.

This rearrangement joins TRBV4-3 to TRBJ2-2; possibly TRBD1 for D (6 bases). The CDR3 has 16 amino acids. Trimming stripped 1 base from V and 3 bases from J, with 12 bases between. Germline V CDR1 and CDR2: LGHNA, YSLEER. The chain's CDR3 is CASSQALDSYTGELFF. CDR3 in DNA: TGCGCCAGCAGCCAAGCGCTGGACAGCTACACCGGGGAGCTGTTTTTT.

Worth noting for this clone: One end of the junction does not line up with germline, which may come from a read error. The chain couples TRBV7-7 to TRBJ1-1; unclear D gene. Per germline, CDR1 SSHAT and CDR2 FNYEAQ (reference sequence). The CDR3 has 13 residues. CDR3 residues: CASSLTEDTEAFF. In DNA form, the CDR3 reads TGTGCTAGCAGCCTAACTGAGGACACTGAAGCTTTCTTT.